This T cell receptor (beta chain) was observed in a study of cytomegalovirus exposure and HLA in healthy donors. Method: immunoSEQ multiplex PCR; TCRdb's copy keeps in-frame clones and lacks some. The sample holds about 71,000 clones, 85% to 95% seen once. This CDR3 comprises 18 residues. J was trimmed by 2 bases and V by 0 bases; bases with no gene match: 12. Germline loops: CDR1 LGHNA, CDR2 YNFKEQ. The sequenced sample consisted of PBMCs. This sequence was found in a woman in her late teens or twenties in good health and CMV-seronegative. The rearrangement links TRBV4-2 to TRBJ2-5; 7 bases are a match to TRBD2. In nucleotides, the CDR3 is TGTGCCAGCAGCCAAGATCCCGGGGGAGGGATCCTACAAGAGACCCAGTACTTC. The encoded protein is CASSQDPGGGILQETQYF.